A selection of T cell receptor beta chains follows, all from one sample in a study of blood T cell repertoires in COVID-19. TCRdb's copy holds only in-frame clones and misses some; the assay was immunoSEQ multiplex PCR. The repertoire holds under 200,000 clones, around nine tenths seen once, with approximately 5.6% in the top ten. The sample comprised peripheral blood. All receptors come from a man aged 35 to 55 with active or convalescent COVID-19. Each CDR3 is given with its conserved first and last residue. The D gene is left open where the match is weak. The size field is filled for only some rows; it gives once, few, many or a size class.

TRBD1,TRBJ1-1,-,TRBV27,TGTGCCAGCAGTGGGACAGGGGGTTTTTCTGAAGCTTTCTTT,CASSGTGGFSEAFF
-,TRBJ1-1,-,TRBV2,TGTGCCAGCAGGTTAACAGGGAGGAACACTGAAGCTTTCTTT,CASRLTGRNTEAFF
-,TRBJ2-5,-,TRBV10-3,TGTGCCATCAGTGAGTCGATCCGCAGAGGCGGAGAGACCCAGTACTTC,CAISESIRRGGETQYF
-,TRBJ2-2,once,TRBV7-9,TGTGCCAGCAGCCCGACTGAGAACACCGGGGAGCTGTTTTTT,CASSPTENTGELFF
-,TRBJ1-1,-,TRBV18,TGTGCCAGCTCACCACTTCAATCAGGGTACACTGAAGCTTTCTTT,CASSPLQSGYTEAFF
TRBD1,TRBJ1-1,-,TRBV27,TGTGCCAGCAAACCGCACGGAGGTGGCAGGGGGCGACAAACTGAAGCTTTCTTT,CASKPHGGGRGRQTEAFF
-,TRBJ2-7,-,TRBV10-3,TGTGCCGCCGGGAACTACTACGAGCAGTACTTC,CAAGNYYEQYF
TRBD1,TRBJ1-6,-,TRBV24-1,TGTGCCACCAGCCAAGGACAGGTTTATAATTCACCCCTCCACTTT,CATSQGQVYNSPLHF
-,TRBJ1-2,-,TRBV5-1,TGCGCCAGCAGCCCCACGGGAGGGCATGGCTACACCTTC,CASSPTGGHGYTF
-,TRBJ1-1,few,TRBV3-1/TRBV3-2,TGTGCCAGCAGCCAAGATAGGATGGCGGGGTTAGGTGAAGCTTTCTTT,CASSQDRMAGLGEAFF
-,TRBJ1-5,-,TRBV5-1,TGCGCCAGCAGCTTGAGTTCAGGGGAAAATCAGCCCCAGCATTTT,CASSLSSGENQPQHF
TRBD1,TRBJ1-6,-,TRBV6-2/TRBV6-3,TGTGCCAGCAGTTACTCCGGGACAGGGGGATCACCCCTCCACTTT,CASSYSGTGGSPLHF
TRBD1,TRBJ1-4,-,TRBV3-1/TRBV3-2,TGTGCCAGCAGCAAGGGACAGGGTGCAACTAATGAAAAACTGTTTTTT,CASSKGQGATNEKLFF
-,TRBJ1-3,once,TRBV10-3,TGTGCCATCAGTGGTTTAGGGGTTGGAAACACCATATATTTT,CAISGLGVGNTIYF
-,TRBJ1-5,-,TRBV18,TGTGCCAGCTCACCGGAACAGGGACGGTTCGATCAGCCCCAGCATTTT,CASSPEQGRFDQPQHF
-,TRBJ2-3,once,TRBV28,TGTGCCAGCGAGCGACCCGGCGGCACAGATACGCAGTATTTT,CASERPGGTDTQYF